The entry that follows covers one TCR beta chain sequence. Its antigen is still unknown. The read halts 3 residues ahead of the CDR3 end, with the missing end drawn from the germline J gene. This sample is drawn from a study of T cells in women clearing cervical HPV infection. Study-wide context: Donors had HPV16-related CIN3 or worse; 2 had invasive cancer.

Study results and limitations: CIN3+ cases had significantly higher TCR repertoire richness than controls, but evenness did not differ.

There are 14 residues in the CDR3. Germline V CDR1 and CDR2: SGHVS, FNYEAQ. V shed 1 base and J shed 8 bases, with 12 bases lying between them. This table comes from immunoSEQ multiplex PCR, and its TCRdb copy is limited to in-frame clones, with some not included. Its clone listing holds roughly 20,000 clones. The receptor's source is a woman aged 18 to 75 with a cervical HPV16 infection that either progressed to CIN3+ or cleared (not recorded which). The chain is built from TRBV7-6 and TRBJ2-1; no reliable D call. The sequenced sample consisted of blood buffy coat. Partial CDR3 DNA: TGTGCCAGCAGCTTAGAATGGTTGAGCTATGAG. This sequence encodes CASSLEWLSYE. The full-length CDR3 reads as CASSLEWLSYEQFF.